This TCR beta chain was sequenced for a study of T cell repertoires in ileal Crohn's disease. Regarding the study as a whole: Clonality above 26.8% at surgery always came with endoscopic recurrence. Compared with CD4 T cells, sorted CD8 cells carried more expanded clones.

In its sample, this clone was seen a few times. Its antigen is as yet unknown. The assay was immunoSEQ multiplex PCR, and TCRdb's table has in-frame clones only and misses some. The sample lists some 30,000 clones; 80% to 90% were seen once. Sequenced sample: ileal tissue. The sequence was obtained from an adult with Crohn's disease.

In nucleotides, the CDR3 is TGTGCCAGCAGTTACAGGGGAGGTCGTGAAAAACTGTTTTTT. Its protein product is CASSYRGGREKLFF. The V gene is TRBV6-5, the J gene TRBJ1-4, with TRBD1 as a possible D gene (5 bases). This CDR3 has 14 amino acids. CDR1 and CDR2 from the germline V gene are MNHEY and SVGAGI. V was trimmed by 2 bases and J by 7 bases, leaving 11 bases between them.